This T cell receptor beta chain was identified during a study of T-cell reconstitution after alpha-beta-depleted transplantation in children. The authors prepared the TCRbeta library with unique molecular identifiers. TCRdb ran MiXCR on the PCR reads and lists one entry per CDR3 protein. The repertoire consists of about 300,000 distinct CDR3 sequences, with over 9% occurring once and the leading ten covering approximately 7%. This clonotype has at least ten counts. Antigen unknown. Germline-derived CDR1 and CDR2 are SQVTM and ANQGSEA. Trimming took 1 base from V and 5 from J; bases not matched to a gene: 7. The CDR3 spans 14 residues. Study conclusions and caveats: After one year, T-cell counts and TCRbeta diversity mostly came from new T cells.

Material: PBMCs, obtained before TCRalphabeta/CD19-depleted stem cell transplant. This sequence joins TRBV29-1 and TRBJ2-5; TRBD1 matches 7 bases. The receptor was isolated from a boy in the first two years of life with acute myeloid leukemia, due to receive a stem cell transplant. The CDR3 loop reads CSVEVARGRETQYF. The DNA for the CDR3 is TGCAGCGTTGAAGTAGCTAGGGGGCGGGAGACCCAGTACTTC. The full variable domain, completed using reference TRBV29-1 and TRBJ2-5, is SAVISQKPSRDICQRGTSLTIQCQVDSQVTMMFWYRQQPGQSLTLIATANQGSEATYESGFVIDKFPISRPNLTFSTLTVSNMSPEDSSIYLCSVEVARGRETQYFGPGTRLLVL.